What follows are 21 T cell receptor beta chains derived from one specimen sequenced in a study of T cell clonotyping in hematopoietic cell transplantation. The sample's time point: recipient sample about 28 days before transplant, after cytoreduction. Data came from immunoSEQ multiplex PCR; TCRdb stores just in-frame clones and leaves some out. The repertoire holds some 40,000 clones, with about 85% as singletons. The material sequenced was peripheral blood mononuclear cells, taken before stem cell transplant. Receptors originate from a man aged 60 to 69 with acute myeloid leukemia. Some clones in this sample may be carry-over from other donors' samples.

This clone was picked up one time. V is TRBV7-8 and J is TRBJ1-5, with 7 bases fitting TRBD1. Germline loops: CDR1 SGHVS, CDR2 FQNEAQ. The length of the CDR3 is 14 residues. V was pared by 5 bases and J by 9 bases, with 10 bases of the junction left unmatched. The CDR3 sequence: CASSPTAQGRPQHF. The CDR3 DNA reads TGTGCCAGCAGCCCTACCGCACAGGGGCGGCCCCAGCATTTT.

The chain carries TRBV28 and TRBJ2-1; D possibly corresponds to TRBD2 (5 bases). The germline gives CDR1 MDHEN, CDR2 SYDVKM. Trimming took off 7 bases at V and 3 bases at J, with 10 bases between the two ends. The CDR3 runs to 13 residues. In nucleotides, the CDR3 is TGTGCCAGCAAGGACGGGAACTACAATGAGCAGTTCTTC. Its translation is CASKDGNYNEQFF.

In its sample, this clone was seen once. The genes are TRBV5-4 and TRBJ1-2; maybe TRBD1 (5 bases). The CDR3 is 13 amino acids. Germline lookup yields CDR1 SGHNT and CDR2 YYREEE (reference sequence). V was trimmed by 0 bases and J by 4 bases, leaving 7 bases between them. CDR3 nucleotides: TGTGCCAGCAGCTTGGACAGGACCTATGGCTACACCTTC. Protein product: CASSLDRTYGYTF.

The chain employs TRBV25-1 and TRBJ1-4; no firm D call. CDR3 length: 14 residues. Germline CDR1 MGHDK, CDR2 SYGVNS. V lost 3 bases and J lost 4, with 9 bases in between. The CDR3 nucleotides read TGTGCCAGCAGTGACCAGGAGGTTAATGAAAAACTGTTTTTT. Translation gives CASSDQEVNEKLFF.

The chain couples TRBV6-1 to TRBJ1-5; D is unresolved. The V gene lost 1 base and the J gene lost 10 bases, with 8 bases spanning the gap. CDR1 MNHNS and CDR2 SASEGT come from the germline V gene. The CDR3 runs 12 residues. The CDR3 nucleotides read TGTGCCAGCAGTGAAGGGCGGGTACCCCAGCATTTT. This sequence encodes CASSEGRVPQHF.

The chain employs TRBV19 and TRBJ2-2; the D is unclear. V was shortened by 4 bases and J by 6 bases, with 15 bases between the two germline ends. CDR1 and CDR2 from the germline V gene are LNHDA and SQIVND (reference sequence). The CDR3 covers 15 residues. CDR3 sequence: CASSTQVLLAGELFF. The CDR3 DNA follows: TGTGCCAGTAGTACTCAGGTACTGCTGGCCGGGGAGCTGTTTTTT.

The chain carries TRBV18 and TRBJ1-4; D is possibly TRBD1 (5 bases). Germline V gene lookup returns CDR1 KGHSH and CDR2 LQKENI. V lost 4 bases and J lost 1, with 13 bases in between. This CDR3 region has 16 residues. The CDR3 region has the DNA TGTGCCAGCTCACTCCGGGACGCCAGAACTAATGAAAAACTGTTTTTT. This translates into CASSLRDARTNEKLFF.

The chain links TRBV9 to TRBJ2-7; TRBD1 matches 10 bases. The CDR3 has 14 amino acids. Germline trimming cut 2 bases from V and 7 bases from J; bases unmatched to any gene: 6. CDR1 and CDR2 (germline): SGDLS, YYNGEE. The CDR3: CASSVSGQGFEQYF. CDR3 coding DNA: TGTGCCAGCAGCGTCTCGGGACAGGGGTTTGAGCAGTACTTC.

CDR3 in amino acids: CASSLDLAKNIQYF. The CDR3 coding sequence is TGTGCCAGCAGCTTAGATCTAGCCAAAAACATTCAGTACTTC. The chain uses TRBV11-2 and TRBJ2-4; D remains ambiguous. The CDR3 spans 14 residues. The V gene's germline CDR1 is SGHAT and CDR2 FQNNGV. Between the trimmed V and J ends, which lost 0 bases and 0 bases, there was a span of 3 bases. Combining the CDR3 with reference TRBV11-2 and TRBJ2-4 gives the whole variable domain EAGVAQSPRYKIIEKRQSVAFWCNPISGHATLYWYQQILGQGPKLLIQFQNNGVVDDSQLPKDRFSAERLKGVDSTLKIQPAKLEDSAVYLCASSLDLAKNIQYFGAGTRLSVL.

The chain has TRBV2 and TRBJ1-3, with 7 bases matching TRBD1. Germline assignment: CDR1 SNHLY and CDR2 FYNNEI. The CDR3 runs 13 residues. Trimming cost V 10 bases and J 4 bases; bases outside gene matches: 7. The CDR3 region is CATQGEVGNTIYF. The CDR3, as DNA: TGTGCCACCCAGGGGGAAGTCGGAAACACCATATATTTT. Full variable domain (remainder filled in from reference TRBV2 and TRBJ1-3): EPEVTQTPSHQVTQMGQEVILRCVPISNHLYFYWYRQILGQKVEFLVSFYNNEISEKSEIFDDQFSVERPDGSNFTLKIRSTKLEDSAMYFCATQGEVGNTIYFGEGSWLTVV.

V and J are TRBV2 and TRBJ1-5, with a weak D call TRBD1 (6 bases). Germline lookup yields CDR1 SNHLY and CDR2 FYNNEI. V was clipped by 5 bases and J by 4 bases, with 18 bases between them. CDR3 length: 16 residues. The CDR3 spells CASSPIWQGSNQPQHF. The DNA of the CDR3 is TGTGCCAGCAGTCCCATCTGGCAGGGGTCTAATCAGCCCCAGCATTTT.

This clone occurred once. CDR3 bases: TGTGCCAGCATGGTGCAGGGCAATCAGCCCCAGCATTTT. Its protein product is CASMVQGNQPQHF. The V gene is TRBV28, the J gene TRBJ1-5; D call uncertain. The CDR3 sequence is 13 residues long. Germline lookup yields CDR1 MDHEN and CDR2 SYDVKM. Deletions cut 7 bases from V and 2 bases from J, with 9 bases between. Full variable domain (outside the CDR3, taken from reference TRBV28 and TRBJ1-5): DVKVTQSSRYLVKRTGEKVFLECVQDMDHENMFWYRQDPGLGLRLIYFSYDVKMKEKGDIPEGYSVSREKKERFSLILESASTNQTSMYLCASMVQGNQPQHFGDGTRLSIL.

The chain employs TRBV5-1 and TRBJ1-6; possible D gene TRBD1, 5 bases. CDR3 length: 17 residues. The V and J ends lost 3 bases and 4 bases respectively, with 17 bases between them. CDR1 is SGHRS and CDR2 is YFSETQ in the germline V gene. CDR3 region: CASSWAKRGSYNSPLHF. CDR3 DNA sequence: TGCGCCAGCAGCTGGGCTAAGAGGGGAAGTTATAATTCACCCCTCCACTTT.

V and J are TRBV4-3 and TRBJ1-2; D is ambiguous. Germline V gene data show CDR1 as LGHNA and CDR2 as YSLEER. V dropped 0 bases and J dropped 4 bases, with 12 bases sitting between them. The CDR3 has 15 residues. The DNA of the CDR3 is TGCGCCAGCAGCCAAGAGGATGCAGTCCCCTATGGCTACACCTTC. It encodes CASSQEDAVPYGYTF.

This chain joins TRBV5-1 and TRBJ2-2; 14 nucleotides agree with TRBD2. With V trimmed by 4 bases and J by 5 bases, 13 bases remained unmatched. In germline, CDR1 is SGHRS, CDR2 YFSETQ. The CDR3 contains 19 residues. DNA of the CDR3: TGCGCCAGCAGCCGAAGAGCGACTAGCGGGGGGGTTGATACCGGGGAGCTGTTTTTT. Translating gives CASSRRATSGGVDTGELFF.

J is TRBJ1-5 and V is TRBV9, with no clear D. The CDR3 runs 14 residues. The germline V gene has CDR1 SGDLS and CDR2 YYNGEE. Trimming took off 2 bases at V and 1 base at J, with 7 bases between the two ends. In nucleotides, the CDR3 is TGTGCCAGCAGCGTCTCTCAGAGCAATCAGCCCCAGCATTTT. Its protein product is CASSVSQSNQPQHF.

The V gene is TRBV5-1, the J gene TRBJ2-3, with TRBD2 identical over 7 bases. V was pared by 0 bases and J by 4 bases, with 8 bases of the junction left unmatched. Germline V lookup: CDR1 SGHRS, CDR2 YFSETQ. This CDR3 comprises 16 residues. CDR3 DNA sequence: TGCGCCAGCAGCTTGGCCAAGGGAGGGAGCTCAGATACGCAGTATTTT. Protein sequence: CASSLAKGGSSDTQYF.

J is TRBJ2-2 and V is TRBV10-3, with D possibly TRBD1 on 6 matching bases. Germline CDR1 is ENHRY and CDR2 is SYGVKD. The V end lost 11 bases, the J end lost 3 bases, and 16 bases lay between the germline ends. The CDR3 length is 14 residues. The CDR3, as DNA: TGTGCCGCCCGACCGGACAGCTACACCGGGGAGCTGTTTTTT. Protein product: CAARPDSYTGELFF.

V and J are TRBV6-5 and TRBJ2-3, with 9 nucleotides matching TRBD1. V trimming: 4 bases; J trimming: 4 bases; junction bases outside the gene matches: 6. Germline lookup yields CDR1 MNHEY and CDR2 SVGAGI. The CDR3 runs 15 residues. The CDR3 loop reads CASSFLGQGPDTQYF. The DNA of the CDR3 is TGTGCCAGCAGTTTCTTGGGACAGGGACCAGATACGCAGTATTTT.

This sequence joins TRBV27 and TRBJ2-7; maybe TRBD2 (7 bases). CDR1 MNHEY and CDR2 SMNVEV come from the germline V gene (reference sequence). Trimming cost V 5 bases and J 3 bases, with 14 bases left between them. This CDR3 has 14 amino acids. This CDR3 reads CASSSGTSFYEQYF. DNA of the CDR3: TGTGCCAGCAGTAGCGGGACATCTTTCTACGAGCAGTACTTC.

The chain is built from TRBV7-9 and TRBJ2-7; 13 bases line up with TRBD2. V was pared by 1 base and J by 6 bases, with 3 bases of the junction left unmatched. Germline V lookup: CDR1 SEHNR, CDR2 FQNEAQ (reference sequence). The length of the CDR3 is 15 residues. The CDR3 sequence: CASSLDGTSGAEQYF. In DNA, the CDR3 is TGTGCCAGCAGCTTAGACGGGACTAGCGGGGCCGAGCAGTACTTC.